This TCR beta chain emerged from a study of T cells in localized non-small cell lung cancer. Study findings and constraints: Because researchers sequenced only one region of the tumor, heterogeneity is still possible. Tumor showed lower T cell clonality than uninvolved adjacent lung, where it was highest. Increased T cell density in blood showed an association with longer overall survival.

The CDR3 extends over 17 amino acids. The V end was cut by 8 bases, the J end by 1 base, with 24 bases between. CDR1 GTSNPN and CDR2 SVGIG come from the germline V gene (reference sequence). Produced via immunoSEQ multiplex PCR; TCRdb's table is partial and in-frame only. The sample lists about 28,000 clones; approximately 90% were seen once. Notes on this clone: The antigen remains unidentified.

The V call is TRBV30, the J call TRBJ1-3; D may be TRBD1 (6 bases). The TCR was taken from a female donor over 55 with stage I lung adenocarcinoma. Material: peripheral blood, obtained before any cancer treatment. CDR3 bases: TGTGCCCGGACGGGAGGGGGGACGTTACCATCTGGAAACACCATATATTTT. Protein: CARTGGGTLPSGNTIYF. The variable domain in full, with the rest retrieved from reference TRBV30 and TRBJ1-3, is SQTIHQWPATLVQPVGSPLSLECTVEGTSNPNLYWYRQAAGRGLQLLFYSVGIGQISSEVPQNLSASRPQDRQFILSSKKLLLSDSGFYLCARTGGGTLPSGNTIYFGEGSWLTVV.